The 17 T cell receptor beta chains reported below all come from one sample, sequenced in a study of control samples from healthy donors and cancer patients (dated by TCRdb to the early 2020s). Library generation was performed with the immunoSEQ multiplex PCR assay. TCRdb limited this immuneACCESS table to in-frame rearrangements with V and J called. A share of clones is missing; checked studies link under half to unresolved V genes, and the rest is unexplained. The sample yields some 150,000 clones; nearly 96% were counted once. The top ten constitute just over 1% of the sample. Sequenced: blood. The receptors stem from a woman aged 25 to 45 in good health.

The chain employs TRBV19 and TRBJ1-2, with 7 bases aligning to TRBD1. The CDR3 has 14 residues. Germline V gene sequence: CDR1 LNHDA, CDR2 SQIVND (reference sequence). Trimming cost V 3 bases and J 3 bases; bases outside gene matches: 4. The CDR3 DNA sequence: TGTGCCAGTAGTATGGGACAGTCGGACTATGGCTACACCTTC. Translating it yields CASSMGQSDYGYTF.

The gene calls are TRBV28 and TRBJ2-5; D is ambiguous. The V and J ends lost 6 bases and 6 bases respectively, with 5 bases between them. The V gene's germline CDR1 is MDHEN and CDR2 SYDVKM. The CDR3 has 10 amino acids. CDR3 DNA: TGTGCCAGCAGGGGTAAGACCCAGTACTTC. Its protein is CASRGKTQYF.

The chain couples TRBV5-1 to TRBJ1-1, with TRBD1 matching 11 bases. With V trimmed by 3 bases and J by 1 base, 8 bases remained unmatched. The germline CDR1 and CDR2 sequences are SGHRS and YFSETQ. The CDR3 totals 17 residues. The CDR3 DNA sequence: TGCGCCAGCAGCTCACGGACAGGGGGCCTCCCGAACACTGAAGCTTTCTTT. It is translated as CASSSRTGGLPNTEAFF.

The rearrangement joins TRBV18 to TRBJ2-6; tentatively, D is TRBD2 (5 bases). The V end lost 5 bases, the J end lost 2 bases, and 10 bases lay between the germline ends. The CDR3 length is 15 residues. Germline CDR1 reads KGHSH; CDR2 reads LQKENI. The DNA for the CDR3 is TGTGCCAGCTCATCCGGGATTCCTGGGGCCAACGTCCTGACTTTC. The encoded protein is CASSSGIPGANVLTF.

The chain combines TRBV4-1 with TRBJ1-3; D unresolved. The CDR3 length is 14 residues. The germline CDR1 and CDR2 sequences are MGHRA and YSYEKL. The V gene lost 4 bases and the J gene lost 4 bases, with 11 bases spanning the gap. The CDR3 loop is CASSPGTLGNTIYF. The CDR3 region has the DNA TGCGCCAGCAGCCCGGGTACTCTGGGAAACACCATATATTTT.

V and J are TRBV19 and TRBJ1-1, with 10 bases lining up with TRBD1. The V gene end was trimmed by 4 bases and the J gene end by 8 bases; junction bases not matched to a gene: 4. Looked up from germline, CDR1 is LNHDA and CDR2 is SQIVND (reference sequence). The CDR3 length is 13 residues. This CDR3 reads CASSKDRGTEAFF. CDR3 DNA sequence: TGTGCCAGTAGTAAGGACAGGGGGACCGAAGCTTTCTTT. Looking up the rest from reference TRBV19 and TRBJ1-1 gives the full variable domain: DGGITQSPKYLFRKEGQNVTLSCEQNLNHDAMYWYRQDPGQGLRLIYYSQIVNDFQKGDIAEGYSVSREKKESFPLTVTSAQKNPTAFYLCASSKDRGTEAFFGQGTRLTVV.

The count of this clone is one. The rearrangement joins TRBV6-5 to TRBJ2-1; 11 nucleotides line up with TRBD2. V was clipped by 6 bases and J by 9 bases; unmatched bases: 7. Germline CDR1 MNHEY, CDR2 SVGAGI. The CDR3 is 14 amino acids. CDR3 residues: CASRLAGVASEQFF. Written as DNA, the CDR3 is TGTGCCAGCAGACTAGCGGGGGTTGCAAGTGAGCAGTTCTTC.

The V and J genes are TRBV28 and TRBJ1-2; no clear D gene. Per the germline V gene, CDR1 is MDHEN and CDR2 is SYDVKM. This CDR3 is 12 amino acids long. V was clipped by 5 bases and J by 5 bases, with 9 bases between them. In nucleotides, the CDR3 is TGTGCCAGCAGTGGGTTCCTATATGGCTACACCTTC. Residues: CASSGFLYGYTF.

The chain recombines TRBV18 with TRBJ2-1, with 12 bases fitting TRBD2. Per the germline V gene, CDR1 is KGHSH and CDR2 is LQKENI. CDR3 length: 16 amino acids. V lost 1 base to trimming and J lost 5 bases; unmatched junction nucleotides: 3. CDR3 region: CASSPQLAGGHNEQFF. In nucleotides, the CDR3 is TGTGCCAGCTCACCACAGCTAGCGGGAGGGCACAATGAGCAGTTCTTC.

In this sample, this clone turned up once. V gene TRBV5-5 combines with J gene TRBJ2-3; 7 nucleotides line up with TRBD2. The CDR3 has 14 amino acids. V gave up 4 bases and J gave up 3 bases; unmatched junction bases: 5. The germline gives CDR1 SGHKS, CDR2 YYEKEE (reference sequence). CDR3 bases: TGTGCCAGCAGCCCCGCTAGCGGTACAGATACGCAGTATTTT. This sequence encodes CASSPASGTDTQYF.

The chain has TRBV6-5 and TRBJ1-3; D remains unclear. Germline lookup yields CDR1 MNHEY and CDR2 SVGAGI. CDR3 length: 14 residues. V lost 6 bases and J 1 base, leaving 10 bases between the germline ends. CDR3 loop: CASRERESGNTIYF. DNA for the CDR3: TGTGCCAGCAGAGAGAGGGAATCTGGAAACACCATATATTTT.

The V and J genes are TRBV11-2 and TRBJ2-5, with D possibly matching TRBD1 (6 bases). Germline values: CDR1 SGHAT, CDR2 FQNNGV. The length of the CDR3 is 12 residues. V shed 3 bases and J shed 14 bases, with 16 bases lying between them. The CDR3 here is CASSFDGTRPYF. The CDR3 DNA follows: TGTGCCAGCAGCTTTGACGGGACACGTCCATACTTC.

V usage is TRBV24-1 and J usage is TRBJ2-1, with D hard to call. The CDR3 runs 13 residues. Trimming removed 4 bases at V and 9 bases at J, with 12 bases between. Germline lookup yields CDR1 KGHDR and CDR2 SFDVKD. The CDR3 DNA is TGTGCCACCAGTGAGACCAGCAATCGTGAGCAGTTCTTC. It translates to CATSETSNREQFF.

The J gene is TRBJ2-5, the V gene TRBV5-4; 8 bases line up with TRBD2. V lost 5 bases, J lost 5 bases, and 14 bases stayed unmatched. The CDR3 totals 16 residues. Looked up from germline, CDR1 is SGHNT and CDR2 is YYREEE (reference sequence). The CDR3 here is CASRPRSSGGVETQYF. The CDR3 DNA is TGTGCCAGCAGGCCTAGATCTTCGGGGGGGGTGGAGACCCAGTACTTC.

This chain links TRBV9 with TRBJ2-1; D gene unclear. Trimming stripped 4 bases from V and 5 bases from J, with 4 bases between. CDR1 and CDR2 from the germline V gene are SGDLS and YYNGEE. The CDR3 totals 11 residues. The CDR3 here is CASSQDNEQFF. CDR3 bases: TGTGCCAGCAGCCAAGACAATGAGCAGTTCTTC.

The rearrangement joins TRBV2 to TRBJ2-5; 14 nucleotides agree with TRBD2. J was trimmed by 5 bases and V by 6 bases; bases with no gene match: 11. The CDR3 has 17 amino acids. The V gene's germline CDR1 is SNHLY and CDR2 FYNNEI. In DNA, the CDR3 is TGTGCCAGCAGGCTCGGGACTAGCGGGAGTTTGGGGGAGACCCAGTACTTC. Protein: CASRLGTSGSLGETQYF.

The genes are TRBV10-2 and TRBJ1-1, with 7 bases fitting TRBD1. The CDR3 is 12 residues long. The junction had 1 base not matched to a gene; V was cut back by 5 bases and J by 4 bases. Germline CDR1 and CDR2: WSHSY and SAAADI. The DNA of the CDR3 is TGCGCCAGCAGTCACAGGGGCACTGAAGCTTTCTTT. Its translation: CASSHRGTEAFF.